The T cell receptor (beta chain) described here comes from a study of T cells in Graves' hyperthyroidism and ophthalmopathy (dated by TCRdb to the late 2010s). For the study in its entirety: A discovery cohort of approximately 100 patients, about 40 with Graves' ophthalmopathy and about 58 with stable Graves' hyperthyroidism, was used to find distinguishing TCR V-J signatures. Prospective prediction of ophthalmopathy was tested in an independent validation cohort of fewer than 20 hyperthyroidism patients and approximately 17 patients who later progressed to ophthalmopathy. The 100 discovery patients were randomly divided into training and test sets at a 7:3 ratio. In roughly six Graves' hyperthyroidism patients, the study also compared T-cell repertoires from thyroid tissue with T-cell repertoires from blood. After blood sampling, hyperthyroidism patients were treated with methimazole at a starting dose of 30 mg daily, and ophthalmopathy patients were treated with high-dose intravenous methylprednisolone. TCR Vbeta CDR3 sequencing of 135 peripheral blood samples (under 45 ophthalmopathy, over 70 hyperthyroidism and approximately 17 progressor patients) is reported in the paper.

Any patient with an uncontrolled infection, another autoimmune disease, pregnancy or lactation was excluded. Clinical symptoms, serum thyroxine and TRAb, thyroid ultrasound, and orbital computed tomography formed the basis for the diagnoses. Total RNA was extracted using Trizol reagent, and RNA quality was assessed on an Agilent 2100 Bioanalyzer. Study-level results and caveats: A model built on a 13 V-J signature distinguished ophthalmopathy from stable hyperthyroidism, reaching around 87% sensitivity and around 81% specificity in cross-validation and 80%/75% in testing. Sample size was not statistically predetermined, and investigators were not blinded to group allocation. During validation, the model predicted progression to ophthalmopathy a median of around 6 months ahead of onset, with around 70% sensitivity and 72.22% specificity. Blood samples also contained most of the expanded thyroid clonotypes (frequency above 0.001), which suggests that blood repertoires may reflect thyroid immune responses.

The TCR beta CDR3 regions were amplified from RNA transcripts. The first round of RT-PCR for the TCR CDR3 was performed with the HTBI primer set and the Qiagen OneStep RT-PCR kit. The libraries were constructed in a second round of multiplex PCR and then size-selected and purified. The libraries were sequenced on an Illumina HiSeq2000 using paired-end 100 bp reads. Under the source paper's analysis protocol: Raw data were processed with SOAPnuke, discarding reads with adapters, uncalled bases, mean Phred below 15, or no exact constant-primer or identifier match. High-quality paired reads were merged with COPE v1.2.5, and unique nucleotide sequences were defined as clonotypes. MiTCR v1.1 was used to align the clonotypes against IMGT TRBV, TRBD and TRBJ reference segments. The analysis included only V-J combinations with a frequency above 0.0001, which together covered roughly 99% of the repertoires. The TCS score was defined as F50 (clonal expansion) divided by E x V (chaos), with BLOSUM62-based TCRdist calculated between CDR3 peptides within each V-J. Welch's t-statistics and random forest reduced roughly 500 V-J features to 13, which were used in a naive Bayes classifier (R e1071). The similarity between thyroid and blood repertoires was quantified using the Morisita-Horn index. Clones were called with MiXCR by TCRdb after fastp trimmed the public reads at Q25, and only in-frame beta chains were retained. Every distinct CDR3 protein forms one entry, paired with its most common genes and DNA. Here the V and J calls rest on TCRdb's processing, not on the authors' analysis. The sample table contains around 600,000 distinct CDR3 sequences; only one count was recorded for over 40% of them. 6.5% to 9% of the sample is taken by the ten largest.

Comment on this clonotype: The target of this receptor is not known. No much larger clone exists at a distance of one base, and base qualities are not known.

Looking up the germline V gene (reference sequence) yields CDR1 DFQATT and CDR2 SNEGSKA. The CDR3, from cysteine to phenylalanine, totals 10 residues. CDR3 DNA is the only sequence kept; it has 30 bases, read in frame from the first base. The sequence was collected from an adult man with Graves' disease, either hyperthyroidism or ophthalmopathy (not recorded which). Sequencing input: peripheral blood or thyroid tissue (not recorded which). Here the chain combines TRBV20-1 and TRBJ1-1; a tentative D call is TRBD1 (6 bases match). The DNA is TGCAGCCTGGACAGCACTGAAGCTTTCTTT. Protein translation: CSLDSTEAFF.